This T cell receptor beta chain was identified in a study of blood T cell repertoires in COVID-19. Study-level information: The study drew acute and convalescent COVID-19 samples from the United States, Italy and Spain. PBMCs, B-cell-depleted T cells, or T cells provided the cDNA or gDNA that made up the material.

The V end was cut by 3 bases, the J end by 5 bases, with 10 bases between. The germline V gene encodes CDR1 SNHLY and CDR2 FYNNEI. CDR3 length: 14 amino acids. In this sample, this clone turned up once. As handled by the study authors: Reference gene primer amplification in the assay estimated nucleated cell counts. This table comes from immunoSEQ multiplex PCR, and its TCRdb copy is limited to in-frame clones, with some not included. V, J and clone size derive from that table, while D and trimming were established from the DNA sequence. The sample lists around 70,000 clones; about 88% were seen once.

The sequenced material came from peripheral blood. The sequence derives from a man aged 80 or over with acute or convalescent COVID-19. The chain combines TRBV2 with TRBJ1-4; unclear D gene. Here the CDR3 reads CASSEYRTNEKLFF. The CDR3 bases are TGTGCCAGCAGTGAGTACAGAACAAATGAAAAACTGTTTTTT.